This TCR beta chain is from a study of T cell repertoires in cytomegalovirus infection. Study-wide context: The study used recently identified HLA-C-restricted and well-studied HLA-B-restricted CMV epitopes. CMV infection and matching HLA type were both indicated by public TCR beta signatures. Study results and caveats: HLA-C-restricted CMV-specific TCR beta clonotypes were dominant in the ex vivo response. Cumulative public TCR beta family frequency identified CMV carriers with the relevant HLA.

The V gene's germline CDR1 is SGHTA and CDR2 FQGNSA. This CDR3 is built from 16 residues. V lost 4 bases and J lost 4; bases outside the gene matches: 10. At least ten counts were recorded for this clonotype. No antigen is known for it. TCRdb redid the calling of the reads with MiXCR, one entry per CDR3 protein. The sample includes some 270,000 distinct CDR3 sequences, approximately 22% of them seen just once. The source was cultured PBMCs, collected from culture after CMV antigen stimulation. This TCR was recovered from a human donor in good health (CMV status not recorded). Some clones in this sample may be carry-over from other donors' samples. This chain uses TRBV7-2 with TRBJ2-5; 9 bases line up with TRBD1. CDR3 residues: CASSSLVGTGLETQYF. The CDR3 DNA follows: TGTGCCAGCAGCTCGCTAGTCGGGACAGGGTTAGAGACCCAGTACTTC.